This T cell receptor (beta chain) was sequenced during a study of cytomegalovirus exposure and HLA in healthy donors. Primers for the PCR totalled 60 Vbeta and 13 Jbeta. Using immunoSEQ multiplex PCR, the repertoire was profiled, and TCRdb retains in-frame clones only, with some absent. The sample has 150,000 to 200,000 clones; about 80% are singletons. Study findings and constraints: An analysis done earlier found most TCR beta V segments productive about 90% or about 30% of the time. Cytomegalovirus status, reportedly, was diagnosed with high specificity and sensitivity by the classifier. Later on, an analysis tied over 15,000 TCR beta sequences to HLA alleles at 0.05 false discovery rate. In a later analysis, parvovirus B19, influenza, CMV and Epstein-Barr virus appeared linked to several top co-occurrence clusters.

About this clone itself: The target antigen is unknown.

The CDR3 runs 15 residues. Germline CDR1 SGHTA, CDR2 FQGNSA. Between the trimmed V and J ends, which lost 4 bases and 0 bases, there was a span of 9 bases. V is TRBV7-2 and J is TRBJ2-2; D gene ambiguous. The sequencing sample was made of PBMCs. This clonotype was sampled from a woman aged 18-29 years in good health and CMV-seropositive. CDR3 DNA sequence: TGTGCCAGCAGCTCTCAGGCTGCGAACACCGGGGAGCTGTTTTTT. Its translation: CASSSQAANTGELFF.